The 31 T cell receptor beta chains given below trace back to one sample, sequenced in a study of T cell repertoires in cytomegalovirus infection. TCRdb ran MiXCR on the reads and lists one entry per CDR3 protein. The profile shows hundreds of thousands of distinct CDR3 sequences, approximately 24% of them singletons. The material sequenced was CD8+ T cells from PBMCs. The receptors here all came from a human donor in good health (CMV status not recorded). Some clones in this sample may be carry-over from other donors' samples.

This clonotype was observed at least ten times. J is TRBJ1-5 and V is TRBV7-2, with D unclear. V was trimmed by 7 bases and J by 3 bases, leaving 16 bases between them. Germline V gene sequence: CDR1 SGHTA, CDR2 FQGNSA. This CDR3 contains 15 residues. The DNA for the CDR3 is TGTGCCAGCACCCCCGACGGTGGATTCAATCAGCCCCAGCATTTT. It translates to CASTPDGGFNQPQHF. Full variable domain (missing parts from reference TRBV7-2 and TRBJ1-5): GAGVSQSPSNKVTEKGKDVELRCDPISGHTALYWYRQSLGQGLEFLIYFQGNSAPDKSGLPSDRFSAERTGGSVSTLTIQRTQQEDSAVYLCASTPDGGFNQPQHFGDGTRLSIL.

This clonotype has at least ten counts. The gene calls are TRBV7-6 and TRBJ2-7, with 12 bases fitting TRBD1. V gave up 2 bases and J gave up 5 bases; unmatched junction bases: 4. CDR3 size: 15 residues. CDR1 and CDR2 (germline): SGHVS, FNYEAQ. CDR3 DNA sequence: TGTGCCAGCAGCTTACTGGGACAGGGGGCCGACGAGCAGTACGTC. Translated: CASSLLGQGADEQYV.

This clonotype was picked up a small number of times. The CDR3 nucleotides are TGCAGTGCTAGTGACCGGGGGCTTAGGGAAAAACTGTTTTTT. It yields the protein CSASDRGLREKLFF. The J gene is TRBJ1-4, the V gene TRBV20-1, with a weak D call TRBD1 (6 bases). Between the trimmed V and J ends, which lost 3 bases and 8 bases, there was a span of 16 bases. The germline CDR1 and CDR2 sequences are DFQATT and SNEGSKA (reference sequence). The CDR3 extends over 14 amino acids.

This clonotype has ten or more counts. This rearrangement joins TRBV28 to TRBJ2-1; 13 bases are a match to TRBD2. This CDR3 is built from 16 residues. The V gene's germline CDR1 is MDHEN and CDR2 SYDVKM. Trimming removed 3 bases from V and 4 bases from J; junction bases left unmatched: 3. The CDR3 DNA follows: TGTGCCAGCAGTTTTAGGACTAGCGGGGGATACAATGAGCAGTTCTTC. Residues: CASSFRTSGGYNEQFF.

V and J are TRBV25-1 and TRBJ2-4, with a possible D match to TRBD2 (6 bases). The CDR3 extends over 14 amino acids. Trimming removed 2 bases from V and 1 base from J, with 6 bases in between. Germline loops: CDR1 MGHDK, CDR2 SYGVNS. The DNA of the CDR3 is TGTGCCAGCAGTGAAGGGGGGGCCAAAAACATTCAGTACTTC. Encoded protein: CASSEGGAKNIQYF.

This clonotype was found a few times. The gene calls are TRBV29-1 and TRBJ2-2; D possibly uses TRBD1 or TRBD2 (6 bases each). The CDR3 totals 18 residues. CDR1 is SQVTM and CDR2 is ANQGSEA in the germline V gene. V dropped 5 bases and J dropped 0 bases, with 22 bases sitting between them. The CDR3 loop is CSVNVRGGLAPNTGELFF. In nucleotides, the CDR3 is TGCAGCGTTAACGTTAGAGGGGGTCTAGCGCCGAACACCGGGGAGCTGTTTTTT.

This clonotype has ten or more counts. The chain has TRBV7-6 and TRBJ2-4; tentative D call: TRBD2 (7 bases). The CDR3 is made up of 15 amino acids. Germline CDR1 SGHVS, CDR2 FNYEAQ. V lost 5 bases, J lost 10 bases, and 21 bases lay in between. CDR3 in DNA: TGTGCCAGCAGCGTATCCGCGGGGGCCGCGGGGATTCAGTACTTC. The encoded protein is CASSVSAGAAGIQYF.

V usage is TRBV29-1 and J usage is TRBJ2-6; D uncertain. The CDR3 has 13 residues. The germline gives CDR1 SQVTM, CDR2 ANQGSEA. V lost 7 bases and J 1 base, leaving 8 bases between the germline ends. CDR3 in amino acids: CSAEASGANVLTF. CDR3 bases: TGCAGCGCCGAAGCGTCTGGGGCCAACGTCCTGACTTTC.

The sample holds many counts of this clonotype. The chain joins TRBV6-6 to TRBJ1-1, with 10 bases fitting TRBD1. In germline, CDR1 is MNHNY, CDR2 SVGAGI (reference sequence). There are 13 residues in the CDR3. V lost 7 bases to trimming and J lost 4 bases; unmatched junction nucleotides: 3. CDR3 coding DNA: TGTGCCAGCAAAAGACAGGGGGCCACTGAAGCTTTCTTT. This encodes CASKRQGATEAFF.

The V call is TRBV5-1, the J call TRBJ2-7; D perhaps matches TRBD1 (6 bases). The CDR3 contains 13 residues. V lost 0 bases and J 5 bases, leaving 9 bases between the germline ends. In germline, CDR1 is SGHRS, CDR2 YFSETQ. The CDR3 DNA reads TGCGCCAGCAGCTTGGTACCAGGGGACGAGCAGTACGTC. Translated: CASSLVPGDEQYV.

The rearrangement joins TRBV2 to TRBJ1-4; D gene unclear. V lost 10 bases and J 8 bases, leaving 11 bases between the germline ends. This CDR3 is built from 11 residues. Germline CDR1 and CDR2: SNHLY and FYNNEI. CDR3 region: CATSGGEKLFF. The CDR3 region has the DNA TGTGCCACCTCCGGAGGGGAAAAACTGTTTTTT.

A note on this clonotype: No conserved phenylalanine or tryptophan ends this CDR3, so it is likely a read error. The J gene is TRBJ1-2, the V gene TRBV5-1; D gene uncertain. CDR1 is SGHRS, CDR2 YFSETQ, per germline. CDR3 length equals 12 residues. Trimming took off 5 bases at V and 2 bases at J, with 7 bases between the two ends. The CDR3 nucleotides are TGCGCCAGCAGAACCGGGAACTATGGCTACACCCTC. Amino acids: CASRTGNYGYTL.

This clonotype has ten or more counts. The J gene is TRBJ2-4, the V gene TRBV7-9; TRBD1 agrees at 9 bases. This CDR3 region has 15 residues. The ends lost 5 bases at V and 5 bases at J; junction bases unmatched: 7. Germline CDR1 and CDR2: SEHNR and FQNEAQ (reference sequence). The CDR3 coding sequence is TGTGCCAGCAGCGGGAGGACAGGGGCCGAAAACATTCAGTACTTC. Translation: CASSGRTGAENIQYF.

This clonotype appeared a few times. The chain employs TRBV28 and TRBJ2-7; D not resolved. Trimming took 6 bases from V and 0 from J, leaving 15 bases between them. CDR3 length: 15 amino acids. Germline loops: CDR1 MDHEN, CDR2 SYDVKM. CDR3 sequence (DNA): TGTGCCAGCAGCCCCGGTCGCGGCCGCTCCTACGAGCAGTACGTC. This encodes CASSPGRGRSYEQYV.

The chain carries TRBV27 and TRBJ1-1; D uncertain. The CDR3 has 17 amino acids. Trimming removed 2 bases from V and 0 bases from J, with 16 bases in between. Germline V gene data show CDR1 as MNHEY and CDR2 as SMNVEV (reference sequence). CDR3 amino acids: CASSLLSSPLLNTEAFF. The CDR3 region has the DNA TGTGCCAGCAGTTTACTCTCCTCCCCTCTCTTGAACACTGAAGCTTTCTTT.

This clonotype was counted many times. The chain employs TRBV28 and TRBJ2-1, with D tentatively TRBD1 (5 bases). V gave up 5 bases and J gave up 6 bases, with 8 bases separating them. There are 12 residues in the CDR3. Germline CDR1 and CDR2: MDHEN and SYDVKM. The CDR3 DNA is TGTGCCAGCAGTATAGACAGCAATGAGCAGTTCTTC. This gives the protein CASSIDSNEQFF.

This clonotype was observed at least ten times. The chain is built from TRBV12-3 or TRBV12-4 and TRBJ2-1, with D uncertain. The CDR3 spans 13 residues. The V end lost 6 bases, the J end lost 4 bases, and 10 bases lay between the germline ends. CDR3 coding DNA: TGTGCCAGCAGGTTTGGATTGTACAATGAGCAGTTCTTC. This codes for CASRFGLYNEQFF.

This clonotype appeared many times. The DNA for the CDR3 is TGTGCCAGCAGTTTCTCCTCGAATGAGCAGTTCTTC. Its translation: CASSFSSNEQFF. J is TRBJ2-1 and V is TRBV28; D uncertain. Germline values: CDR1 MDHEN, CDR2 SYDVKM. The CDR3 is 12 amino acids. Trimming removed 3 bases from V and 7 bases from J, with 7 bases in between.

The CDR3 protein is CASSMRGFDEAFF. The CDR3 DNA follows: TGTGCCAGTAGTATGCGCGGGTTTGATGAAGCTTTCTTT. The V and J genes are TRBV19 and TRBJ1-1; no clear D gene. Germline CDR1 is LNHDA and CDR2 is SQIVND (reference sequence). Trimming removed 3 bases at V and 7 bases at J, with 12 bases between. The CDR3 sequence is 13 residues long.

This clonotype appeared many times. The V and J genes are TRBV4-1 and TRBJ2-3; D is perhaps TRBD1 (6 bases). V dropped 0 bases and J dropped 4 bases, with 8 bases sitting between them. The CDR3 extends over 14 amino acids. The germline V gene has CDR1 MGHRA and CDR2 YSYEKL. The CDR3 region has the DNA TGCGCCAGCAGCCAAGAGAAGGGGGCAGATACGCAGTATTTT. Protein: CASSQEKGADTQYF.

V is TRBV6-2 or TRBV6-3 and J is TRBJ2-1; D might be TRBD1 (5 bases). Germline V CDR1 and CDR2: MNHEY, SVGEGT. The germline V and J ends were trimmed by 3 bases and 3 bases, with 12 bases remaining between them. There are 15 residues in the CDR3. CDR3 residues: CASSYGPTDYNEQFF. Here the CDR3 DNA reads TGTGCCAGCAGTTATGGCCCGACAGACTACAATGAGCAGTTCTTC.

The sample holds many counts of this clonotype. The chain combines TRBV5-5 with TRBJ2-2; 8 nucleotides line up with TRBD2. The length of the CDR3 is 13 residues. V lost 7 bases and J lost 4; bases outside the gene matches: 3. Germline-derived CDR1 and CDR2 are SGHKS and YYEKEE (reference sequence). In nucleotides, the CDR3 is TGTGCCAGCGGACGGGGGGGCACCGGGGAGCTGTTTTTT. Its translation is CASGRGGTGELFF.

The V gene is TRBV29-1, the J gene TRBJ2-3; TRBD2 aligns across 7 bases. Germline values: CDR1 SQVTM, CDR2 ANQGSEA. Trimming at V came to 4 bases and at J to 4 bases, leaving 5 bases not matched to a gene. There are 13 residues in the CDR3. CDR3 DNA sequence: TGCAGCGTTGTAGGCCTAGCGGCAGATACGCAGTATTTT. This encodes CSVVGLAADTQYF.

This clonotype was detected only a few times. V is TRBV2 and J is TRBJ2-7; 8 nucleotides line up with TRBD1. CDR1 is SNHLY and CDR2 is FYNNEI in the germline V gene. The length of the CDR3 is 15 residues. The trim removed 5 bases at V and 2 bases at J, leaving 8 bases unmatched. The CDR3 loop reads CASSKRQGIPYEQYV. CDR3 nucleotides: TGTGCCAGCAGTAAGAGACAGGGGATACCCTACGAGCAGTACGTC.

This clonotype showed up just a few times. V and J are TRBV10-3 and TRBJ2-1; the D gene is possibly TRBD1 (6 bases). The V end lost 2 bases, the J end lost 5 bases, and 19 bases lay between the germline ends. The CDR3 spans 17 residues. Germline V gives CDR1 ENHRY, CDR2 SYGVKD. In DNA, the CDR3 is TGTGCCATCAGTGAGAATTATAGGGGACAAGGGAACAATGAGCAGTTCTTC. Amino acids: CAISENYRGQGNNEQFF.

Many counts were recorded for this clonotype. The rearrangement uses TRBV14 and TRBJ2-5; 7 bases map to TRBD2. The CDR3 consists of 16 residues. Germline V gives CDR1 SGHDN, CDR2 FVKESK. J gave up 1 base and V 4 bases, and 9 bases lay outside the gene matches. CDR3 bases: TGTGCCAGCAGCCCCCGTTGGGAGGGACTCCAAGAGACCCAGTACTTC. Translated: CASSPRWEGLQETQYF.

Remarks on this clonotype: The junction departs from the called germline gene at one end, perhaps through a read error. The chain carries TRBV14 and TRBJ2-7, with 9 bases aligning to TRBD1. From germline, CDR1 is SGHDN and CDR2 FVKESK. This CDR3 spans 14 amino acids. CDR3 region: CTSSLQGAPHEQYF. Written as DNA, the CDR3 is TGTACCAGCAGCCTACAGGGGGCCCCACACGAGCAGTACTTC.

The table lists this clonotype with many counts. V and J are TRBV7-2 and TRBJ1-5, with 8 bases aligning to TRBD1. Losses at the gene ends were 1 base for V and 6 bases for J; bases not matched to a gene: 5. The CDR3 contains 15 residues. Germline V gene lookup returns CDR1 SGHTA and CDR2 FQGNSA. CDR3 sequence (DNA): TGTGCCAGCAGCTTAGGCAGGGGGCACAGTCAGCCCCAGCATTTT. Protein sequence: CASSLGRGHSQPQHF.

The chain recombines TRBV29-1 with TRBJ1-2, with D maybe TRBD1 (5 bases). Germline CDR1 reads SQVTM; CDR2 reads ANQGSEA. The CDR3 has 14 amino acids. V was cut by 1 base and J by 1 base, with 10 bases left in between. CDR3 nucleotides: TGCAGCGTTGAAGGTTGGGGGATTAACTATGGCTACACCTTC. Encoded protein: CSVEGWGINYGYTF.

The V call is TRBV19, the J call TRBJ1-1; TRBD1 matches at 8 bases. Germline values: CDR1 LNHDA, CDR2 SQIVND (reference sequence). Losses at the gene ends were 1 base for V and 7 bases for J; bases not matched to a gene: 5. The CDR3 extends over 14 amino acids. CDR3 coding DNA: TGTGCCAGTAGTATAGTGCAGGGGGCCGGTGAAGCTTTCTTT. It specifies CASSIVQGAGEAFF.

This clonotype was observed a handful of times. The chain is built from TRBV20-1 and TRBJ2-1, with 7 bases lining up with TRBD1. Germline lookup yields CDR1 DFQATT and CDR2 SNEGSKA (reference sequence). V trimming: 5 bases; J trimming: 2 bases; junction bases outside the gene matches: 6. This CDR3 has 14 residues. The CDR3 nucleotides are TGCAGTGCTTTCCAAGGACAGGCCTACAATGAGCAGTTCTTC. It encodes CSAFQGQAYNEQFF.